The 24 T cell receptor beta chains presented below share a single source sample, sequenced in a study of blood T cells in healthy people across ages. Through a sample-barcoded 5' primer and a J-beta primer mix, a second PCR was run for roughly 7 to 12 cycles. TCRdb passed the 5' RACE reads through MiXCR, listing each CDR3 protein once. The sample has roughly 500,000 distinct CDR3 sequences; 27% are singletons. Sequencing used blood. The receptor source for this set is a woman aged 70-85 years in good health.

The chain couples TRBV21-1 to TRBJ2-5; the table's D call of TRBD2 was not tested on the DNA. TRBV21-1 is a pseudogene segment. The CDR3 spans 16 residues. CDR3 sequence (DNA): TGTGCCAGCAGCGACAGACTAGCGGGGAAAGAAGAGACCCAGTACTTC. This encodes CASSDRLAGKEETQYF.

This chain links TRBV20-1 with TRBJ2-5; the match to TRBD2 covers 11 bases. Unmatched junction bases numbered 8, after V lost 5 bases and J lost 3 bases. This CDR3 has 15 amino acids. Germline CDR1 DFQATT, CDR2 SNEGSKA (reference sequence). This CDR3 reads CSAPPGTSGEETQYF. CDR3 coding DNA: TGCAGTGCTCCTCCCGGGACTAGCGGTGAAGAGACCCAGTACTTC.

This clonotype was seen only a few times. This chain's CDR3 is CATRATDSYNSPLHF. DNA for the CDR3: TGTGCCACCAGGGCGACAGACTCCTATAATTCACCCCTCCACTTT. The chain employs TRBV15 and TRBJ1-6; D possibly corresponds to TRBD1 (5 bases). The ends were cut back, 6 bases at V and 0 bases at J, with 9 bases in the middle. The germline V gene has CDR1 LNHNV and CDR2 YYDKDF (reference sequence). The CDR3 is made up of 15 amino acids. Based on the CDR3 plus reference TRBV15 and TRBJ1-6, the full variable domain is DAMVIQNPRYQVTQFGKPVTLSCSQTLNHNVMYWYQQKSSQAPKLLFHYYDKDFNNEADTPDNFQSRRPNTSFCFLDIRSPGLGDTAMYLCATRATDSYNSPLHFGNGTRLTVT.

In this sample, this clonotype turned up a few times. The rearrangement joins TRBV6-4 to TRBJ2-1, with 15 nucleotides matching TRBD2. Germline loops: CDR1 MRHNA, CDR2 SNTAGT. The CDR3 loop spans 20 amino acids. V shed 2 bases, J shed 0 bases, and the junction held 8 bases outside the gene matches. The CDR3 DNA sequence: TGTGCCAGCAGTGACCCCTGCGGACTAGCGGGGGGGAGCTCCTACAATGAGCAGTTCTTC. Encoded protein: CASSDPCGLAGGSSYNEQFF.

This clonotype showed up just a few times. This sequence joins TRBV20-1 and TRBJ2-5; possibly TRBD1 or TRBD2 for D (6 bases each). Germline-derived CDR1 and CDR2 are DFQATT and SNEGSKA (reference sequence). V was shortened by 2 bases and J by 5 bases, with 15 bases between the two germline ends. The CDR3 extends over 14 amino acids. For the CDR3, the DNA is TGCAGTGCTAGACCCCCTGGGGGGCGCGAGACCCAGTACTTC. This gives the protein CSARPPGGRETQYF.

The CDR3 sequence is CSATLDGWRQYF. The CDR3 bases are TGCAGTGCTACTCTAGACGGGTGGAGGCAGTACTTC. The gene calls are TRBV20-1 and TRBJ2-7, with D hard to call. The germline V gene has CDR1 DFQATT and CDR2 SNEGSKA (reference sequence). V was cut by 4 bases and J by 9 bases, with 16 bases left in between. The CDR3 spans 12 residues.

This chain joins TRBV30 and TRBJ2-5; 7 nucleotides line up with TRBD2. The trim removed 1 base at V and 4 bases at J, leaving 3 bases unmatched. Germline V gene lookup returns CDR1 GTSNPN and CDR2 SVGIG (reference sequence). This CDR3 has 13 residues. The CDR3 DNA reads as TGTGCCTGGAGTGGGACTAGTAGAGAGACCCAGTACTTC. Amino acids: CAWSGTSRETQYF. Full variable domain (outside the CDR3, taken from reference TRBV30 and TRBJ2-5): SQTIHQWPATLVQPVGSPLSLECTVEGTSNPNLYWYRQAAGRGLQLLFYSVGIGQISSEVPQNLSASRPQDRQFILSSKKLLLSDSGFYLCAWSGTSRETQYFGPGTRLLVL.

V and J are TRBV6-5 and TRBJ2-5, with 13 bases lining up with TRBD2. Germline lookup yields CDR1 MNHEY and CDR2 SVGAGI. V shed 6 bases and J 5 bases; nucleotides not matched to a gene: 12. This CDR3 is 17 amino acids long. This CDR3 is CASSRRTSGGPRETQYF. As DNA, the CDR3 is TGTGCCAGCAGCCGTCGGACTAGCGGGGGCCCTCGCGAGACCCAGTACTTC.

The chain links TRBV5-5 to TRBJ2-5; 10 positions agree with TRBD2. With V trimmed by 5 bases and J by 0 bases, 4 bases remained unmatched. The germline V gene has CDR1 SGHKS and CDR2 YYEKEE (reference sequence). CDR3 length: 15 amino acids. The CDR3 region has the DNA TGTGCCAGCAGACTAGCGGGGAAGTACCAAGAGACCCAGTACTTC. As protein: CASRLAGKYQETQYF.

This sequence joins TRBV12-3 or TRBV12-4 and TRBJ2-5; D is uncertain. Trimming stripped 7 bases from V and 1 base from J, with 13 bases between. The CDR3 consists of 14 residues. This CDR3 reads CASTHLTIQETQYF. CDR3 coding DNA: TGTGCCAGCACCCATCTGACAATCCAAGAGACCCAGTACTTC.

This clonotype turned up a few times. The rearrangement joins TRBV7-9 to TRBJ1-4; D gene unclear. There are 14 residues in the CDR3. V was shortened by 4 bases and J by 5 bases, with 11 bases between the two germline ends. Per germline, CDR1 SEHNR and CDR2 FQNEAQ (reference sequence). CDR3 sequence reads: CASSSRAGNEKLFF. The DNA for the CDR3 is TGTGCCAGCAGCTCAAGGGCGGGGAATGAAAAACTGTTTTTT.

This clonotype was seen a few times. The DNA of the CDR3 is TGTGCCAGCAGCACCCGACAGGGGAGCGGCACTGAAGCTTTCTTT. Encoded protein: CASSTRQGSGTEAFF. The chain uses TRBV7-2 and TRBJ1-1, with 8 bases that match TRBD1. After removal of 5 bases from V and 4 bases from J, the junction contained 9 bases not matched to a gene. Germline V gene data show CDR1 as SGHTA and CDR2 as FQGNSA. The CDR3 extends over 15 amino acids.

This clonotype was detected a few times. The CDR3 sequence is CSARAPGLGSTDTQYF. CDR3 bases: TGCAGTGCTAGAGCCCCGGGGCTAGGGAGCACAGATACGCAGTATTTT. V usage is TRBV20-1 and J usage is TRBJ2-3, with D perhaps matching TRBD1 or TRBD2 (5 bases each). Germline CDR1 and CDR2: DFQATT and SNEGSKA (reference sequence). Trimming left V 1 base short and J 0 bases short, with 14 bases between. This CDR3 is built from 16 residues.

The rearrangement joins TRBV28 to TRBJ1-1; D is uncertain. This CDR3 is built from 15 residues. The germline V gene encodes CDR1 MDHEN and CDR2 SYDVKM. V was trimmed by 2 bases and J by 0 bases, leaving 10 bases between them. Here the CDR3 DNA reads TGTGCCAGCAGTTTACCACCAGGAATGAACACTGAAGCTTTCTTT. Its translation: CASSLPPGMNTEAFF.

The chain recombines TRBV13 with TRBJ2-4; a weak D match, TRBD1 (6 bases). CDR1 is PRHDT, CDR2 FYEKMQ, per germline (reference sequence). This CDR3 has 14 amino acids. Trimming removed 5 bases at V and 4 bases at J, with 12 bases between. The CDR3, as DNA: TGTGCCAGCAGCCGTTGGGACACTAAAAACATTCAGTACTTC. This gives the protein CASSRWDTKNIQYF.

In this sample, this clonotype turned up a few times. V usage is TRBV12-3 or TRBV12-4 and J usage is TRBJ2-7; 12 nucleotides match TRBD2. This CDR3 comprises 15 residues. The J segment lost 3 bases and the V segment lost 6 bases, leaving 6 bases of the junction unmatched. This chain's CDR3 is CASSQGLAGIYEQYF. The DNA of the CDR3 is TGTGCCAGCAGCCAAGGACTAGCGGGGATCTACGAGCAGTACTTC.

This clonotype has just a few counts. This chain joins TRBV29-1 and TRBJ1-4; the D is unclear. V lost 7 bases and J lost 3, with 12 bases in between. The CDR3 sequence is 13 residues long. Germline loops: CDR1 SQVTM, CDR2 ANQGSEA. Here the CDR3 DNA reads TGCAGCGGGCTGGACGGCTCTAATGAAAAACTGTTTTTT. Its translation: CSGLDGSNEKLFF.

This clonotype was seen more than once but under ten times. The genes are TRBV27 and TRBJ1-4; D is ambiguous. The CDR3 contains 16 residues. Germline V gene data show CDR1 as MNHEY and CDR2 as SMNVEV (reference sequence). V lost 1 base and J 0 bases, leaving 9 bases between the germline ends. The CDR3 spells CASSLYRASTNEKLFF. DNA for the CDR3: TGTGCCAGCAGTTTATACAGAGCTTCAACTAATGAAAAACTGTTTTTT.

The chain uses TRBV7-9 and TRBJ2-7; TRBD1 aligns across 11 bases. V lost 3 bases and J lost 3; bases outside the gene matches: 1. CDR1 is SEHNR, CDR2 FQNEAQ, per germline (reference sequence). The CDR3 is 14 amino acids. As DNA, the CDR3 is TGTGCCAGCAGCTTGGACAGGGGGCTCTACGAGCAGTACTTC. Encoded protein: CASSLDRGLYEQYF.

This sequence joins TRBV5-6 and TRBJ2-7; D not certain. The CDR3 runs 14 residues. V was pared by 1 base and J by 0 bases, with 8 bases between. The germline gives CDR1 SGHDT, CDR2 YYEEEE. The CDR3 DNA is TGTGCCAGCAGCTTGTGGCGCTACTCCTACGAGCAGTACTTC. Translated, it gives CASSLWRYSYEQYF. Variable domain in full (rest from reference TRBV5-6 and TRBJ2-7): DAGVTQSPTHLIKTRGQQVTLRCSPKSGHDTVSWYQQALGQGPQFIFQYYEEEERQRGNFPDRFSGHQFPNYSSELNVNALLLGDSALYLCASSLWRYSYEQYFGPGTRLTVT.

The chain has TRBV20-1 and TRBJ2-3; 7 nucleotides line up with TRBD1. V lost 4 bases to trimming and J lost 5 bases; unmatched junction nucleotides: 6. Germline V gives CDR1 DFQATT, CDR2 SNEGSKA (reference sequence). This CDR3 has 13 amino acids. CDR3 DNA sequence: TGCAGTGCTACTAAGGGGGCGCAAGATACGCAGTATTTT. This codes for CSATKGAQDTQYF.

The chain couples TRBV29-1 to TRBJ2-1; the D gene is possibly TRBD2 (6 bases). The ends were cut back, 6 bases at V and 5 bases at J, with 11 bases in the middle. Germline values: CDR1 SQVTM, CDR2 ANQGSEA. This CDR3 is 12 amino acids long. CDR3 region: CSVGGWNNEQFF. In nucleotides, the CDR3 is TGCAGCGTGGGGGGTTGGAACAATGAGCAGTTCTTC.

This clonotype was found a few times. This sequence joins TRBV7-2 and TRBJ1-4; the match to TRBD1 covers 11 bases. Germline loops: CDR1 SGHTA, CDR2 FQGNSA. There are 16 residues in the CDR3. The trim removed 5 bases at V and 3 bases at J, leaving 5 bases unmatched. CDR3 nucleotides: TGTGCCAGCAGCAGGGACAGGGGGTCGGCTAATGAAAAACTGTTTTTT. Protein product: CASSRDRGSANEKLFF. The full variable domain, its missing parts supplied by reference TRBV7-2 and TRBJ1-4, is GAGVSQSPSNKVTEKGKDVELRCDPISGHTALYWYRQSLGQGLEFLIYFQGNSAPDKSGLPSDRFSAERTGGSVSTLTIQRTQQEDSAVYLCASSRDRGSANEKLFFGSGTQLSVL.

A word on this clonotype: The junction and the germline gene differ at one end; a read error may be behind it. CDR3 region: CGSRPGQGDEQFF. The CDR3 nucleotides are TGTGGCAGCAGACCAGGACAGGGTGATGAGCAGTTCTTC. This chain connects TRBV12-3 or TRBV12-4 to TRBJ2-1, with 8 bases that match TRBD1. The CDR3 runs 13 residues.